This T cell receptor (beta chain) comes out of a study of cytomegalovirus exposure and HLA in healthy donors. The PCR was carried out with 60 Vbeta primers and 13 Jbeta primers. Only in-frame clones appear in the TCRdb table, and some are missing; sequencing was by immunoSEQ multiplex PCR. The data show about 240,000 clones, approximately 81% seen once. Turning to this clone: Antigen: not known.

Study-wide points: The study flagged 150 to 200 TCR beta chains as cytomegalovirus-associated. V- and J-gene trimming of TCR beta was linked (in a later analysis) to a missense DCLRE1C variant.

This TCR was sampled from a woman aged 60-70 years in good health and CMV-seropositive. The sequencing input was PBMCs.

CDR3 bases: TGTGCCAGCAGTTTGAGGGCGTTCTCTGGGGCCAACGTCCTGACTTTC. Protein: CASSLRAFSGANVLTF. V usage is TRBV6-5 and J usage is TRBJ2-6, with D tentatively TRBD2 (5 bases). The V gene lost 4 bases and the J gene lost 0 bases, with 10 bases spanning the gap. The V gene's germline CDR1 is MNHEY and CDR2 SVGAGI. This CDR3 comprises 16 residues.